This section outlines one TCR beta chain sequence together with its context. Its specificity is unknown. Both 60 Vbeta primers and 13 Jbeta primers went into the PCR. Assay used: immunoSEQ multiplex PCR; TCRdb lists only in-frame clones, some missing. The sample holds around 50,000 clones; about 80% are singletons and the top ten take around 1.7%. The sample belongs to a study of cytomegalovirus exposure and HLA in healthy donors. Overall study results and limits: In a later analysis, donors in an Asian-associated ancestry cluster reportedly had fewer N-insertions in productive TCRs than the cohort mean. Analyses of presence and absence presupposed an approximately uniform sequencing depth across donors. Some TCR beta chains (around 180 of them) were listed as cytomegalovirus-associated.

Trimming shortened V by 0 bases and J by 7 bases, and 14 bases separated the two germline ends. Per the germline V gene, CDR1 is SGDLS and CDR2 is YYNGEE. The CDR3 spans 15 residues. This chain links TRBV9 with TRBJ1-3; D not certain. Sequenced input: PBMCs. The TCR originated in a middle-aged man in good health and CMV-seronegative. CDR3 DNA: TGTGCCAGCAGCGTAGCTATCGGGAAGCTCAACACCATATATTTT. This gives the protein CASSVAIGKLNTIYF.